The rows below give T cell receptor beta chains drawn from one sample of a study of T cells after yellow fever vaccination. TCRdb reprocessed the 5' RACE reads with MiXCR, giving one entry per CDR3 protein. The table has 600,000 to 750,000 distinct CDR3 sequences, approximately 13% seen once. The starting material was PBMCs, obtained on the day of the yellow fever booster vaccination. The receptors were gathered from a man aged 25 to 45 who received the YFV17D yellow fever vaccine. CDR3s include the opening cysteine and the closing phenylalanine or tryptophan. A D gene is named only where the DNA matches it firmly. Some rows have no size entry. The others give once, few or many, or a class for an expanded clone.

len: 16
j_gene: TRBJ2-7
v_gene: TRBV18
d_gene: TRBD1
abundance: few
CDR3aa: CASSPTGGTSSYEQYF
CDR3nt: TGTGCCAGCTCACCTACAGGGGGAACCAGCTCCTACGAGCAGTACTTC

len: 15
j_gene: TRBJ2-7
v_gene: TRBV4-1
d_gene: -
abundance: few
CDR3aa: CASSQDIASSYEQYF
CDR3nt: TGCGCCAGCAGCCAAGACATAGCCAGCTCCTACGAGCAGTACTTC

len: 16
j_gene: TRBJ2-4
v_gene: TRBV7-6
d_gene: TRBD2
abundance: few
CDR3aa: CASSLASGDGKNIQYF
CDR3nt: TGTGCCAGCAGCTTAGCTAGCGGGGACGGCAAAAACATTCAGTACTTC

len: 15
j_gene: TRBJ2-2
v_gene: TRBV5-1
d_gene: TRBD1
abundance: few
CDR3aa: CASSEGTVETGELFF
CDR3nt: TGCGCCAGCAGCGAAGGGACAGTAGAAACCGGGGAGCTGTTTTTT

len: 15
j_gene: TRBJ1-2
v_gene: TRBV6-1
d_gene: TRBD1
abundance: -
CDR3aa: CASSLGTGEVYGYTF
CDR3nt: TGTGCCAGCAGCCTCGGGACAGGGGAGGTCTATGGCTACACCTTC

len: 18
j_gene: TRBJ2-7
v_gene: TRBV21-1
d_gene: -
abundance: few
CDR3aa: CASSKARADRGPSYEQYF
CDR3nt: TGTGCCAGCAGCAAAGCGAGGGCGGACAGGGGGCCCTCCTACGAGCAGTACTTC

len: 15
j_gene: TRBJ2-2
v_gene: TRBV5-1
d_gene: -
abundance: few
CDR3aa: CASSPTLANTGELFF
CDR3nt: TGCGCCAGCAGCCCGACACTAGCGAACACCGGGGAGCTGTTTTTT

len: 14
j_gene: TRBJ1-5
v_gene: TRBV20-1
d_gene: -
abundance: -
CDR3aa: CSARSGVGNQPQHF
CDR3nt: TGCAGTGCTAGATCTGGGGTTGGCAATCAGCCCCAGCATTTT

len: 14
j_gene: TRBJ2-5
v_gene: TRBV3-1
d_gene: -
abundance: -
CDR3aa: CASRTRDIGETQYF
CDR3nt: TGTGCCAGCAGAACCAGGGATATAGGAGAGACCCAGTACTTC

len: 15
j_gene: TRBJ1-6
v_gene: TRBV6-1
d_gene: TRBD1
abundance: few
CDR3aa: CASREWDRDSSPLHF
CDR3nt: TGTGCCAGCAGGGAGTGGGACAGGGATTCTTCACCCCTCCACTTT

len: 11
j_gene: TRBJ1-1
v_gene: TRBV6-6
d_gene: -
abundance: -
CDR3aa: CASSSLMEAFF
CDR3nt: TGTGCCAGCAGTTCCTTAATGGAAGCTTTCTTT

len: 15
j_gene: TRBJ2-3
v_gene: TRBV4-2
d_gene: -
abundance: many
CDR3aa: CASSQERARLNTQYF
CDR3nt: TGTGCCAGCAGCCAAGAGCGCGCGCGCCTAAATACGCAGTATTTT

len: 15
j_gene: TRBJ1-4
v_gene: TRBV20-1
d_gene: TRBD1
abundance: few
CDR3aa: CSARGTGTEFEKLFF
CDR3nt: TGCAGTGCTAGAGGTACCGGGACAGAGTTTGAAAAACTGTTTTTT

len: 12
j_gene: TRBJ2-1
v_gene: TRBV7-9
d_gene: -
abundance: many
CDR3aa: CASSSHYNEQFF
CDR3nt: TGTGCCAGCAGCTCCCACTACAATGAGCAGTTCTTC

len: 17
j_gene: TRBJ1-2
v_gene: TRBV6-1
d_gene: TRBD1
abundance: few
CDR3aa: CASSDSHGTVHNYGYTF
CDR3nt: TGTGCCAGCAGTGATTCCCACGGGACAGTTCATAACTATGGCTACACCTTC

len: 16
j_gene: TRBJ2-1
v_gene: TRBV7-8
d_gene: -
abundance: few
CDR3aa: CASSLVFRTGGHEQFF
CDR3nt: TGTGCCAGCAGCTTAGTTTTTCGGACTGGGGGCCATGAGCAGTTCTTC

len: 15
j_gene: TRBJ2-7
v_gene: TRBV18
d_gene: -
abundance: -
CDR3aa: CASAPSPGHSGEQYF
CDR3nt: TGTGCCAGCGCCCCGTCCCCGGGACACTCGGGGGAGCAGTACTTC

len: 18
j_gene: TRBJ1-6
v_gene: TRBV27
d_gene: -
abundance: -
CDR3aa: CASSLEGGAVAHNSPLHF
CDR3nt: TGTGCCAGCAGTTTGGAGGGTGGGGCGGTAGCCCATAATTCACCCCTCCACTTT

len: 11
j_gene: TRBJ2-1
v_gene: TRBV7-2
d_gene: -
abundance: many
CDR3aa: CASATGNEQFF
CDR3nt: TGTGCCAGCGCAACTGGGAATGAGCAGTTCTTC

len: 15
j_gene: TRBJ1-5
v_gene: TRBV7-2
d_gene: -
abundance: -
CDR3aa: CASSFGQNSNQPQHF
CDR3nt: TGTGCCAGCAGCTTTGGACAGAATAGCAATCAGCCCCAGCATTTT

len: 16
j_gene: TRBJ2-2
v_gene: TRBV20-1
d_gene: TRBD2
abundance: -
CDR3aa: CCARATSGRETGELFF
CDR3nt: TGCTGTGCTAGAGCGACTAGCGGGAGGGAAACCGGGGAGCTGTTTTTT

len: 15
j_gene: TRBJ2-5
v_gene: TRBV4-3
d_gene: -
abundance: -
CDR3aa: CASSQDHGGWGTQYF
CDR3nt: TGCGCCAGCAGCCAAGATCACGGGGGTTGGGGGACCCAGTACTTC

len: 14
j_gene: TRBJ2-1
v_gene: TRBV11-3
d_gene: TRBD1
abundance: -
CDR3aa: CASSLGQGMNEQFF
CDR3nt: TGTGCCAGCAGCTTGGGACAGGGGATGAATGAGCAGTTCTTC

len: 16
j_gene: TRBJ2-1
v_gene: TRBV20-1
d_gene: TRBD2
abundance: few
CDR3aa: CSARDTGTSGPNEQFF
CDR3nt: TGCAGTGCTAGAGATACCGGGACTAGCGGGCCCAATGAGCAGTTCTTC

len: 15
j_gene: TRBJ1-1
v_gene: TRBV5-5
d_gene: -
abundance: -
CDR3aa: CASSLGGTVTTEAFF
CDR3nt: TGTGCCAGCAGCTTAGGAGGGACGGTAACAACTGAAGCTTTCTTT

len: 11
j_gene: TRBJ2-5
v_gene: TRBV7-2
d_gene: -
abundance: many
CDR3aa: CASSSAVTQYF
CDR3nt: TGTGCCAGCAGCTCCGCGGTGACCCAGTACTTC

len: 16
j_gene: TRBJ2-3
v_gene: TRBV5-1
d_gene: TRBD2
abundance: -
CDR3aa: CASSRLTSGRGDTQYF
CDR3nt: TGCGCCAGCAGCCGACTGACTAGCGGGAGAGGGGATACGCAGTATTTT

len: 17
j_gene: TRBJ2-2
v_gene: TRBV3-1
d_gene: TRBD2
abundance: -
CDR3aa: CATSLRTSGRITGELFF
CDR3nt: TGTGCCACCAGCCTACGGACTAGCGGGAGAATAACCGGGGAGCTGTTTTTT

len: 16
j_gene: TRBJ1-1
v_gene: TRBV9
d_gene: -
abundance: few
CDR3aa: CASSPRGTPHYTEAFF
CDR3nt: TGTGCCAGCAGCCCGAGGGGGACCCCTCACTACACTGAAGCTTTCTTT

len: 17
j_gene: TRBJ2-3
v_gene: TRBV6-5
d_gene: TRBD2
abundance: -
CDR3aa: CASSYSLAAVIADTQYF
CDR3nt: TGTGCCAGCAGTTACTCACTAGCGGCAGTTATCGCAGATACGCAGTATTTT

len: 16
j_gene: TRBJ2-1
v_gene: TRBV25-1
d_gene: -
abundance: -
CDR3aa: CASSDPGPRYYNEQFF
CDR3nt: TGTGCCAGCAGTGATCCGGGCCCCAGATACTACAATGAGCAGTTCTTC

len: 16
j_gene: TRBJ2-1
v_gene: TRBV24-1
d_gene: -
abundance: few
CDR3aa: CATSDFYPGFYNEQFF
CDR3nt: TGTGCCACCAGTGATTTCTATCCCGGCTTTTACAATGAGCAGTTCTTC

len: 14
j_gene: TRBJ2-2
v_gene: TRBV29-1
d_gene: -
abundance: -
CDR3aa: CSVPRESRAGELFF
CDR3nt: TGCAGCGTTCCTAGGGAGAGTCGCGCCGGGGAGCTGTTTTTT

len: 15
j_gene: TRBJ1-2
v_gene: TRBV6-5
d_gene: TRBD1
abundance: -
CDR3aa: CASSSPRQGGYGYTF
CDR3nt: TGTGCCAGCAGTTCCCCTCGACAGGGTGGTTATGGCTACACCTTC

len: 14
j_gene: TRBJ2-2
v_gene: TRBV6-2/TRBV6-3
d_gene: -
abundance: -
CDR3aa: CASSPRSRTGELFF
CDR3nt: TGTGCCAGCAGCCCTCGTTCGAGGACCGGGGAGCTGTTTTTT

len: 14
j_gene: TRBJ2-1
v_gene: TRBV7-9
d_gene: TRBD2
abundance: few
CDR3aa: CASSTSGRDNEQFF
CDR3nt: TGTGCCAGCAGTACTAGCGGGAGGGACAATGAGCAGTTCTTC

len: 13
j_gene: TRBJ2-4
v_gene: TRBV6-2/TRBV6-3
d_gene: -
abundance: -
CDR3aa: CASSPSGENIQYF
CDR3nt: TGTGCCAGCAGTCCCTCAGGGGAAAACATTCAGTACTTC

len: 14
j_gene: TRBJ1-2
v_gene: TRBV5-1
d_gene: TRBD1
abundance: -
CDR3aa: CASSLGDSGGGYTF
CDR3nt: TGCGCCAGCAGCTTGGGGGACAGCGGGGGAGGCTACACCTTC

len: 16
j_gene: TRBJ2-3
v_gene: TRBV5-1
d_gene: TRBD2
abundance: few
CDR3aa: CASSLDGGRSTDTQYF
CDR3nt: TGCGCCAGCAGCTTGGATGGCGGGAGGAGCACAGATACGCAGTATTTT

len: 15
j_gene: TRBJ1-6
v_gene: TRBV20-1
d_gene: -
abundance: few
CDR3aa: CSARGELDSDSPLHF
CDR3nt: TGCAGTGCTAGGGGGGAACTCGATTCGGATTCACCCCTCCACTTT

len: 15
j_gene: TRBJ1-4
v_gene: TRBV6-5
d_gene: -
abundance: -
CDR3aa: CASSYSGRRGEKLFF
CDR3nt: TGTGCCAGCAGTTACTCGGGCCGTAGGGGGGAAAAACTGTTTTTT

len: 15
j_gene: TRBJ1-5
v_gene: TRBV28
d_gene: TRBD1
abundance: -
CDR3aa: CASGWDRGDNQPQHF
CDR3nt: TGTGCCAGCGGGTGGGACAGGGGCGACAATCAGCCCCAGCATTTT

len: 15
j_gene: TRBJ2-7
v_gene: TRBV9
d_gene: -
abundance: -
CDR3aa: CASSSPASSAHEPYF
CDR3nt: TGTGCCAGCAGCTCTCCAGCCAGTAGCGCGCACGAGCCGTACTTC

len: 12
j_gene: TRBJ2-7
v_gene: TRBV10-3
d_gene: -
abundance: -
CDR3aa: CAISETVGEQYF
CDR3nt: TGTGCCATCAGTGAGACCGTGGGCGAGCAGTACTTC

len: 13
j_gene: TRBJ2-3
v_gene: TRBV29-1
d_gene: TRBD1
abundance: -
CDR3aa: CSVGGQVTDTQYF
CDR3nt: TGCAGCGTTGGAGGACAGGTTACAGATACGCAGTATTTT

len: 14
j_gene: TRBJ2-7
v_gene: TRBV10-3
d_gene: TRBD1
abundance: few
CDR3aa: CAISARDRVDEQYF
CDR3nt: TGTGCCATCAGTGCCCGGGACAGGGTGGACGAGCAGTACTTC

len: 14
j_gene: TRBJ2-7
v_gene: TRBV4-3
d_gene: TRBD1
abundance: -
CDR3aa: CASSSRDRVHEQYF
CDR3nt: TGCGCCAGCAGCAGCCGGGACAGAGTTCACGAGCAGTACTTC

len: 16
j_gene: TRBJ2-1
v_gene: TRBV20-1
d_gene: -
abundance: -
CDR3aa: CCASPTNRLEGHEQFF
CDR3nt: TGCTGTGCTAGTCCCACAAACAGGCTCGAGGGGCATGAGCAGTTCTTC